Here is one TCR beta chain with its context. CD45RA-negative memory and CD45RA+ naive subsets were split from the CD4+ cells. V lost 1 base to trimming and J lost 11 bases, with 14 bases between them. Germline assignment: CDR1 MNHNY and CDR2 SVGAGI (reference sequence). The CDR3 totals 14 residues. This entry is derived from a study of shared clonotypes between healthy human individuals. Across the study: For every donor, three CD4 naive, three CD4 memory, two CD8 naive and one CD8 memory plates were used.

The repertoire was sequenced with immunoSEQ multiplex PCR; TCRdb's copy has only in-frame clones and lacks some. The repertoire holds 2 million to 2.5 million clones, with around 95% as singletons. V usage is TRBV6-6 and J usage is TRBJ1-4; tentatively, D is TRBD1 (6 bases). The clonotype comes from a man aged 18 to 35 in good health. What was sequenced was naive CD4+ T cells sorted from blood. Indicated subset: CD45RA+ positively selected. The CDR3 region is CASSYFTGQGKLFF. CDR3 DNA sequence: TGTGCCAGCAGTTACTTTACAGGGCAGGGGAAACTGTTTTTT.